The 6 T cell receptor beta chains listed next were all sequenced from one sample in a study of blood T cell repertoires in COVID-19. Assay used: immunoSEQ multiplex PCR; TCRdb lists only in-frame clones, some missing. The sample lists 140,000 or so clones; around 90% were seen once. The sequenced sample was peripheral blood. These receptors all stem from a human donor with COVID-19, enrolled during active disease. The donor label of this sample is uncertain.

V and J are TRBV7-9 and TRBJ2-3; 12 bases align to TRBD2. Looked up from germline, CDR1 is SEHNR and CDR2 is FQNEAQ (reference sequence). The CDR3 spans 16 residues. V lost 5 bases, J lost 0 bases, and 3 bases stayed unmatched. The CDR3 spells CASSRGTSGSTDTQYF. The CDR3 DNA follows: TGTGCCAGCAGCCGCGGGACTAGCGGGAGCACAGATACGCAGTATTTT.

The CDR3 loop is CASSPFPQGRNEKLFF. The CDR3 coding sequence is TGTGCCAGCTCACCATTTCCACAGGGAAGGAATGAAAAACTGTTTTTT. The chain couples TRBV18 to TRBJ1-4; D perhaps matches TRBD1 (6 bases). CDR1 is KGHSH, CDR2 LQKENI, per germline. CDR3 length: 16 amino acids. Trimming left V 2 bases short and J 5 bases short, with 15 bases between.

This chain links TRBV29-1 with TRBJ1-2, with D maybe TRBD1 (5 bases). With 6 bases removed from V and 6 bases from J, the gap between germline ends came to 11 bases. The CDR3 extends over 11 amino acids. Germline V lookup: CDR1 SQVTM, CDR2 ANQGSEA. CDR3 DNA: TGCAGCGTCAGTGGGGCAGATGGCTACACCTTC. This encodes CSVSGADGYTF.

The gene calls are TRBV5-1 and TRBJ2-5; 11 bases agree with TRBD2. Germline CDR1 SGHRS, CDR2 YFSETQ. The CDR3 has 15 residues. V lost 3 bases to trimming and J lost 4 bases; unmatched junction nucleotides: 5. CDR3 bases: TGCGCCAGCAGCTCTAGCGGGGGGATTGGAGAGACCCAGTACTTC. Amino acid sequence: CASSSSGGIGETQYF. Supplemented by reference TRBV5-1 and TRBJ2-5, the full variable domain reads KAGVTQTPRYLIKTRGQQVTLSCSPISGHRSVSWYQQTPGQGLQFLFEYFSETQRNKGNFPGRFSGRQFSNSRSEMNVSTLELGDSALYLCASSSSGGIGETQYFGPGTRLLVL.

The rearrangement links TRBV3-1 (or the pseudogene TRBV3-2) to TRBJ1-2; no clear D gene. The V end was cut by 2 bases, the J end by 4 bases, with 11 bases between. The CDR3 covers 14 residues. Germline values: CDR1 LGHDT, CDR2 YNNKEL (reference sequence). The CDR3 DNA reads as TGTGCCAGCAGCCAAACGGGTTCCACCTATGGCTACACCTTC. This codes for CASSQTGSTYGYTF.

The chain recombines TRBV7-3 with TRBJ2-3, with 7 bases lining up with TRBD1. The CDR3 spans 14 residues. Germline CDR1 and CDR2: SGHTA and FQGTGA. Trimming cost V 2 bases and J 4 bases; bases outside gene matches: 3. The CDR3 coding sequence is TGTGCCAGCAGCTTAGGGCAGGGGGCAGATACGCAGTATTTT. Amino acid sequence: CASSLGQGADTQYF. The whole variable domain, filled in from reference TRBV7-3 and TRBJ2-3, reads GAGVSQTPSNKVTEKGKYVELRCDPISGHTALYWYRQSLGQGPEFLIYFQGTGAADDSGLPNDRFFAVRPEGSVSTLKIQRTERGDSAVYLCASSLGQGADTQYFGPGTRLTVL.